Presented here are 19 T cell receptor beta chains from one specimen sequenced in a study of radiotherapy plus CTLA-4 blockade in lung cancer. Measured with immunoSEQ multiplex PCR; TCRdb has only the in-frame clones, and not every one. The profile shows about 49,000 clones, more than 70% of them singletons. The source was peripheral blood, collected from a patient treated with radiotherapy plus ipilimumab. The receptors derive from a human donor with non-small cell lung cancer whose response to radiotherapy plus ipilimumab could not be evaluated.

This clone has more than one count but fewer than ten. The CDR3 DNA sequence: TGTGCCAGCTCAAAAGGACAGGGGGCGAGTGGCTACACCTTC. Its translation: CASSKGQGASGYTF. The chain joins TRBV18 to TRBJ1-2; 11 positions agree with TRBD1. This CDR3 contains 14 residues. CDR1 and CDR2 from the germline V gene are KGHSH and LQKENI. After removal of 5 bases from V and 7 bases from J, the junction contained 6 bases not matched to a gene. The full variable domain, completed using reference TRBV18 and TRBJ1-2, is NAGVMQNPRHLVRRRGQEARLRCSPMKGHSHVYWYRQLPEEGLKFMVYLQKENIIDESGMPKERFSAEFPKEGPSILRIQQVVRGDSAAYFCASSKGQGASGYTFGSGTRLTVV.

This rearrangement joins TRBV29-1 to TRBJ1-5; tentatively, D is TRBD1 (6 bases). Germline V lookup: CDR1 SQVTM, CDR2 ANQGSEA. The V end was cut by 4 bases, the J end by 6 bases, with 16 bases between. CDR3 length: 14 residues. The CDR3 coding sequence is TGCAGCGTTGCCCTCCAAAAAGGGGGTCAGCCCCAGCATTTT. Protein: CSVALQKGGQPQHF.

This chain links TRBV10-1 with TRBJ2-3; 10 bases map to TRBD2. This CDR3 spans 16 amino acids. The junction had 4 bases not matched to a gene; V was cut back by 0 bases and J by 4 bases. In germline, CDR1 is WNHNN, CDR2 SYGVQD (reference sequence). CDR3 region: CASSESSGGASDTQYF. CDR3 coding DNA: TGCGCCAGCAGTGAGTCCAGCGGGGGGGCCTCAGATACGCAGTATTTT.

The V gene is TRBV5-6, the J gene TRBJ1-2; D unresolved. The CDR3 has 14 amino acids. The V end lost 0 bases, the J end lost 8 bases, and 14 bases lay between the germline ends. Germline assignment: CDR1 SGHDT and CDR2 YYEEEE. The CDR3 nucleotides are TGTGCCAGCAGCTTGGGGACTGCGGTGGACGGCTACACCTTC. It is translated as CASSLGTAVDGYTF.

This chain joins TRBV5-4 and TRBJ1-1, with 7 nucleotides matching TRBD1. CDR1 and CDR2 (germline): SGHNT, YYREEE (reference sequence). This CDR3 is 14 amino acids long. V lost 4 bases to trimming and J lost 3 bases; unmatched junction nucleotides: 6. Here the CDR3 DNA reads TGTGCCAGCAGCCCGGGGCAGGGGGACACTGAAGCTTTCTTT. Translated: CASSPGQGDTEAFF. Complete variable domain (other parts from reference TRBV5-4 and TRBJ1-1): ETGVTQSPTHLIKTRGQQVTLRCSSQSGHNTVSWYQQALGQGPQFIFQYYREEENGRGNFPPRFSGLQFPNYSSELNVNALELDDSALYLCASSPGQGDTEAFFGQGTRLTVV.

This chain links TRBV5-1 with TRBJ1-3, with no clear D. Germline CDR1 SGHRS, CDR2 YFSETQ. V lost 4 bases and J 0 bases, leaving 8 bases between the germline ends. This CDR3 region has 14 residues. The CDR3 DNA is TGCGCCAGCAGCCCCCCGGGCTCTGGAAACACCATATATTTT. This sequence encodes CASSPPGSGNTIYF.

A word on this clone: One end of the junction varies from germline; a read error may be responsible. This chain uses TRBV9 with TRBJ2-2; D remains unclear. The CDR3 is 16 residues long. The V gene's germline CDR1 is SGDLS and CDR2 YYNGEE. CDR3 residues: CASSVGPPENAGELFF. CDR3 DNA sequence: TGTGCCAGCAGCGTAGGCCCCCCGGAGAACGCCGGGGAGCTGTTTTTT.

The chain couples TRBV6-1 to TRBJ1-4, with TRBD1 matching over 8 bases. In germline, CDR1 is MNHNS, CDR2 SASEGT. The CDR3 extends over 15 amino acids. The trim removed 0 bases at V and 7 bases at J, leaving 4 bases unmatched. Here the CDR3 reads CASSEADRGSEKLFF. The CDR3 DNA reads TGTGCCAGCAGTGAAGCCGACAGGGGTAGTGAAAAACTGTTTTTT.

This clone has only a few counts. Other DNA sequences in this specimen translate into the identical CDR3. This chain joins TRBV7-9 and TRBJ1-1, with TRBD1 matching 8 bases. Germline V gene lookup returns CDR1 SEHNR and CDR2 FQNEAQ (reference sequence). The CDR3 is 14 residues long. V shed 6 bases, J shed 5 bases, and the junction held 8 bases outside the gene matches. CDR3 protein: CASRPRQGRTEAFF. The CDR3 DNA follows: TGTGCCAGCAGACCCCGACAGGGGAGGACTGAAGCTTTCTTT. The whole variable domain, filled in from reference TRBV7-9 and TRBJ1-1, reads DTGVSQNPRHKITKRGQNVTFRCDPISEHNRLYWYRQTLGQGPEFLTYFQNEAQLEKSRLLSDRFSAERPKGSFSTLEIQRTEQGDSAMYLCASRPRQGRTEAFFGQGTRLTVV.

The rearrangement uses TRBV10-2 and TRBJ1-1; the match to TRBD1 covers 7 bases. Germline V lookup: CDR1 WSHSY, CDR2 SAAADI. J gave up 2 bases and V 6 bases, and 6 bases lay outside the gene matches. The CDR3 spans 14 residues. The CDR3 sequence is CASRTGTANTEAFF. CDR3 in DNA: TGCGCCAGCAGGACCGGGACAGCCAACACTGAAGCTTTCTTT.

The V and J genes are TRBV13 and TRBJ2-1; TRBD2 aligns across 11 bases. Trimming cost V 4 bases and J 10 bases; bases outside gene matches: 6. Germline CDR1 PRHDT, CDR2 FYEKMQ (reference sequence). There are 14 residues in the CDR3. The CDR3 region is CASSSSGGTLEQFF. CDR3 DNA: TGTGCCAGCAGCTCTAGCGGGGGGACTTTAGAGCAGTTCTTC.

V usage is TRBV28 and J usage is TRBJ1-2; the D is unclear. The V end lost 6 bases, the J end lost 4 bases, and 9 bases lay between the germline ends. The CDR3 has 12 residues. CDR1 is MDHEN and CDR2 is SYDVKM in the germline V gene. The chain's CDR3 is CASSPETYGYTF. The CDR3 DNA is TGTGCCAGCAGCCCAGAAACCTATGGCTACACCTTC.

The rearrangement joins TRBV19 to TRBJ1-1; a possible D gene is TRBD1 (6 bases). Germline-derived CDR1 and CDR2 are LNHDA and SQIVND (reference sequence). V dropped 3 bases and J dropped 7 bases, with 18 bases sitting between them. CDR3 size: 15 residues. The CDR3: CASSIIPAGTHEAFF. In DNA form, the CDR3 reads TGTGCCAGTAGTATCATACCGGCAGGGACACATGAAGCTTTCTTT.

The V gene is TRBV7-2, the J gene TRBJ2-7; possibly TRBD1 for D (7 bases). CDR1 and CDR2 (germline): SGHTA, FQGNSA. This CDR3 is built from 13 residues. V lost 5 bases and J lost 4, with 12 bases in between. CDR3 sequence reads: CASSAQGGYEQYF. In DNA form, the CDR3 reads TGTGCCAGCAGCGCCCAGGGGGGATACGAGCAGTACTTC.

J is TRBJ1-4 and V is TRBV6-5; perhaps TRBD1 as D (5 bases). This CDR3 comprises 15 residues. V was cut by 6 bases and J by 8 bases, with 19 bases left in between. From germline, CDR1 is MNHEY and CDR2 SVGAGI. The DNA of the CDR3 is TGTGCCAGCAGCTCCTCGTGGGGCCGGCGGGAAAAACTGTTTTTT. Amino acid sequence: CASSSSWGRREKLFF.

V usage is TRBV9 and J usage is TRBJ2-1; 11 positions agree with TRBD1. The V gene's germline CDR1 is SGDLS and CDR2 YYNGEE. V dropped 4 bases and J dropped 6; count of bases not matched to a gene: 6. CDR3 length equals 15 residues. In nucleotides, the CDR3 is TGTGCCAGCAGCACGGGACAGGGGGGGACCAATGAGCAGTTCTTC. It translates to CASSTGQGGTNEQFF.

The chain has TRBV18 and TRBJ1-3, with 7 positions matching TRBD1. V shed 4 bases, J shed 2 bases, and the junction held 2 bases outside the gene matches. Germline V gives CDR1 KGHSH, CDR2 LQKENI. This CDR3 spans 14 amino acids. This CDR3 reads CASSQGATGNTIYF. CDR3 bases: TGTGCCAGCTCACAGGGGGCAACTGGAAACACCATATATTTT.

The V and J genes are TRBV7-2 and TRBJ1-5; no clear D gene. Germline CDR1 and CDR2: SGHTA and FQGNSA. CDR3 length: 16 residues. Trimming removed 5 bases at V and 0 bases at J, with 14 bases between. The CDR3 reads CASSPRTGSSNQPQHF. CDR3 DNA: TGTGCCAGCAGCCCCCGAACCGGGTCTAGCAATCAGCCCCAGCATTTT.

The rearrangement joins TRBV19 to TRBJ2-3, with 10 bases identical to TRBD2. In germline, CDR1 is LNHDA, CDR2 SQIVND (reference sequence). V gave up 5 bases and J gave up 1 base; unmatched junction bases: 9. This CDR3 has 17 residues. The CDR3 DNA follows: TGTGCCAGTAGTCCACGAGCGGGAGGGCCAGGCACAGATACGCAGTATTTT. This gives the protein CASSPRAGGPGTDTQYF.